These 30 T cell receptor beta chains were all obtained from the same sample, sequenced in a study of cytomegalovirus exposure and HLA in healthy donors. 13 Jbeta primers and 60 Vbeta primers were used for the PCR. Data came from immunoSEQ multiplex PCR; TCRdb stores just in-frame clones and leaves some out. The table includes under 150,000 clones, around four fifths detected once. Sequences were obtained from PBMCs. Receptors originate from a boy aged 2-15 years in good health and CMV-seronegative.

In DNA, the CDR3 is TGCAGCGTTAAGAGAAGCTCCTACAATGAGCAGTTCTTC. This codes for CSVKRSSYNEQFF. V gene TRBV29-1 combines with J gene TRBJ2-1; D is unclear. The CDR3 loop spans 13 amino acids. The germline V and J ends were trimmed by 5 bases and 0 bases, with 8 bases remaining between them. The germline V gene encodes CDR1 SQVTM and CDR2 ANQGSEA.

This clone came up once. This chain uses TRBV4-1 with TRBJ2-3, with D possibly matching TRBD1 (5 bases). Trimming took off 0 bases at V and 2 bases at J, with 15 bases between the two ends. The germline V gene encodes CDR1 MGHRA and CDR2 YSYEKL. The CDR3 consists of 17 residues. Here the CDR3 DNA reads TGCGCCAGCAGCCAAGATTCTGGTCAGGGCCTCACAGATACGCAGTATTTT. Its translation: CASSQDSGQGLTDTQYF.

The V call is TRBV2, the J call TRBJ1-6; weak D call: TRBD1 (6 bases). V was cut by 3 bases and J by 5 bases, with 11 bases left in between. The CDR3 is 15 residues long. CDR1 SNHLY and CDR2 FYNNEI come from the germline V gene. The CDR3 DNA sequence: TGTGCCAGCAGTGAGCAGGGGACCCATAATTCACCCCTCCACTTT. It codes for CASSEQGTHNSPLHF.

The V gene is TRBV19, the J gene TRBJ1-5; D possibly corresponds to TRBD1 (6 bases). CDR3 length: 14 amino acids. CDR1 and CDR2 (germline): LNHDA, SQIVND (reference sequence). Trimming left V 7 bases short and J 1 base short, with 11 bases between. CDR3 sequence reads: CASTKGQSNQPQHF. The CDR3 DNA reads as TGTGCCAGTACCAAGGGACAAAGCAATCAGCCCCAGCATTTT.

V and J are TRBV11-2 and TRBJ2-3; a possible D gene is TRBD1 (6 bases). Per the germline V gene, CDR1 is SGHAT and CDR2 is FQNNGV. This CDR3 has 17 residues. Trimming removed 1 base at V and 4 bases at J, with 18 bases between. The CDR3 spells CASSLGTDTPTADTQYF. CDR3 bases: TGTGCCAGCAGCTTAGGGACAGATACCCCCACGGCAGATACGCAGTATTTT.

The genes are TRBV5-4 and TRBJ2-3; 12 bases map to TRBD2. The CDR3 is made up of 16 amino acids. V was clipped by 4 bases and J by 1 base; unmatched bases: 4. Germline assignment: CDR1 SGHNT and CDR2 YYREEE (reference sequence). In nucleotides, the CDR3 is TGTGCCAGCAGCGCGGGACTAGCGGGCCGCACAGATACGCAGTATTTT. Its protein product is CASSAGLAGRTDTQYF.

The chain has TRBV9 and TRBJ2-5; TRBD1 matches at 7 bases. Germline V gene data show CDR1 as SGDLS and CDR2 as YYNGEE. V gave up 0 bases and J gave up 2 bases; unmatched junction bases: 7. The CDR3 spans 16 residues. The CDR3 bases are TGTGCCAGCAGCGTAGGCCCAGGGGGTCGTCAAGAGACCCAGTACTTC. Translation: CASSVGPGGRQETQYF.

The chain combines TRBV28 with TRBJ1-2, with TRBD1 matching over 8 bases. The CDR3 is made up of 15 amino acids. V lost 7 bases, J lost 7 bases, and 14 bases stayed unmatched. Germline V gene lookup returns CDR1 MDHEN and CDR2 SYDVKM. CDR3 nucleotides: TGTGCCAGCAAGGACGAGGGACAGGTCCTATTTGGCTACACCTTC. Amino acid sequence: CASKDEGQVLFGYTF.

V usage is TRBV15 and J usage is TRBJ2-7; weak D call: TRBD1 (5 bases). Germline V gene lookup returns CDR1 LNHNV and CDR2 YYDKDF (reference sequence). The CDR3 runs to 13 residues. V was shortened by 6 bases and J by 2 bases, with 11 bases between the two germline ends. CDR3 DNA sequence: TGTGCCACCAGGTTGGACAAGACCTACGAGCAGTACTTC. It translates to CATRLDKTYEQYF.

The gene calls are TRBV27 and TRBJ2-7; no clear D gene. This CDR3 comprises 15 residues. Germline assignment: CDR1 MNHEY and CDR2 SMNVEV (reference sequence). Deletions cut 3 bases from V and 3 bases from J, with 15 bases between. The CDR3 reads CASSFKAQPNYEQYF. CDR3 DNA: TGTGCCAGCAGTTTTAAAGCGCAACCTAACTACGAGCAGTACTTC.

The V call is TRBV7-2, the J call TRBJ1-5; D might be TRBD1 (5 bases). This CDR3 has 12 amino acids. The V gene's germline CDR1 is SGHTA and CDR2 FQGNSA. Trimming shortened V by 5 bases and J by 8 bases, and 10 bases separated the two germline ends. CDR3: CASSLIREPQHF. The CDR3 DNA reads as TGTGCCAGCAGCCTGATCAGGGAGCCCCAGCATTTT.

The chain uses TRBV18 and TRBJ2-1; D uncertain. CDR1 and CDR2 from the germline V gene are KGHSH and LQKENI. V was shortened by 3 bases and J by 3 bases, with 15 bases between the two germline ends. This CDR3 is 16 amino acids long. The CDR3 loop is CASSPQVEPIYNEQFF. CDR3 nucleotide sequence: TGTGCCAGCTCACCGCAGGTTGAACCAATCTACAATGAGCAGTTCTTC. Together with reference TRBV18 and TRBJ2-1, the CDR3 gives the full variable domain: NAGVMQNPRHLVRRRGQEARLRCSPMKGHSHVYWYRQLPEEGLKFMVYLQKENIIDESGMPKERFSAEFPKEGPSILRIQQVVRGDSAAYFCASSPQVEPIYNEQFFGPGTRLTVL.

The chain joins TRBV19 to TRBJ2-1; 8 bases fit TRBD1. With V trimmed by 5 bases and J by 7 bases, 7 bases remained unmatched. Germline CDR1 LNHDA, CDR2 SQIVND (reference sequence). This CDR3 spans 14 amino acids. CDR3 nucleotide sequence: TGTGCCAGTAGTCATGGGACAGGCAAGAATGAGCAGTTCTTC. As protein: CASSHGTGKNEQFF. Complete variable domain (other parts from reference TRBV19 and TRBJ2-1): DGGITQSPKYLFRKEGQNVTLSCEQNLNHDAMYWYRQDPGQGLRLIYYSQIVNDFQKGDIAEGYSVSREKKESFPLTVTSAQKNPTAFYLCASSHGTGKNEQFFGPGTRLTVL.

V is TRBV5-8 and J is TRBJ1-1, with D uncertain. This CDR3 has 15 amino acids. The ends were cut back, 0 bases at V and 7 bases at J, with 16 bases in the middle. Germline V gene lookup returns CDR1 SGHTS and CDR2 YDEGEE. The CDR3 sequence: CASSLVPRAGGEAFF. CDR3 in DNA: TGTGCCAGCAGCTTGGTCCCCCGGGCTGGAGGTGAAGCTTTCTTT.

In this sample, this clone turned up a few times. This chain joins TRBV6-1 and TRBJ2-2; perhaps TRBD1 as D (6 bases). The CDR3 totals 15 residues. Between the trimmed V and J ends, which lost 2 bases and 1 base, there was a span of 8 bases. Germline CDR1 reads MNHNS; CDR2 reads SASEGT. The CDR3 DNA follows: TGTGCCAGCAGTGAAAAAGGGGGGAACACCGGGGAGCTGTTTTTT. This codes for CASSEKGGNTGELFF.

This clone has just one count. This sequence joins TRBV7-2 and TRBJ2-1; TRBD2 agrees at 8 bases. V shed 2 bases and J 4 bases; nucleotides not matched to a gene: 4. The CDR3 has 15 amino acids. Looked up from germline, CDR1 is SGHTA and CDR2 is FQGNSA. The CDR3 sequence: CASSLLRLAYNEQFF. CDR3 nucleotide sequence: TGTGCCAGCAGCTTATTAAGACTAGCGTACAATGAGCAGTTCTTC.

The chain couples TRBV7-3 to TRBJ1-1; a weak D match, TRBD1 (6 bases). The CDR3 length is 14 residues. Trimming cost V 3 bases and J 5 bases, with 13 bases left between them. CDR1 is SGHTA, CDR2 FQGTGA, per germline. The CDR3 bases are TGTGCCAGCAGCTTTCGGGGGGCAGGGACTGAAGCTTTCTTT. Amino acid sequence: CASSFRGAGTEAFF.

The gene calls are TRBV5-1 and TRBJ1-2; TRBD1 matches 10 bases. V lost 0 bases to trimming and J lost 8 bases; unmatched junction nucleotides: 7. Germline V gene lookup returns CDR1 SGHRS and CDR2 YFSETQ. The CDR3 is made up of 15 amino acids. CDR3 loop: CASSLGLGTGDGYTF. The DNA of the CDR3 is TGCGCCAGCAGCTTGGGATTAGGGACAGGGGACGGCTACACCTTC.

The chain carries TRBV2 and TRBJ2-2, with TRBD1 matching over 9 bases. The CDR3 length is 14 residues. Germline V gene data show CDR1 as SNHLY and CDR2 as FYNNEI. V was pared by 6 bases and J by 5 bases, with 4 bases of the junction left unmatched. CDR3 in DNA: TGTGCCAGCAGGGGGACAGGGCGGACCGGGGAGCTGTTTTTT. It encodes CASRGTGRTGELFF. Drawing the rest from reference TRBV2 and TRBJ2-2, the complete variable domain is EPEVTQTPSHQVTQMGQEVILRCVPISNHLYFYWYRQILGQKVEFLVSFYNNEISEKSEIFDDQFSVERPDGSNFTLKIRSTKLEDSAMYFCASRGTGRTGELFFGEGSRLTVL.

The rearrangement links TRBV19 to TRBJ2-5, with 10 bases identical to TRBD1. CDR3 length: 14 amino acids. CDR1 LNHDA and CDR2 SQIVND come from the germline V gene (reference sequence). V lost 7 bases to trimming and J lost 5 bases; unmatched junction nucleotides: 7. The CDR3 sequence is CASTRDRGSETQYF. The CDR3 DNA sequence: TGTGCCAGTACTAGGGACAGGGGCTCGGAGACCCAGTACTTC.

This chain's CDR3 is CASSIQGYNEQFF. The CDR3 DNA sequence: TGCGCCAGCAGCATACAGGGTTACAATGAGCAGTTCTTC. This chain uses TRBV5-1 with TRBJ2-1, with TRBD1 as a possible D gene (6 bases). The CDR3 runs 13 residues. The V end was cut by 4 bases, the J end by 4 bases, with 9 bases between. Germline V gene lookup returns CDR1 SGHRS and CDR2 YFSETQ.

This clone has just one count. This chain joins TRBV6-1 and TRBJ1-2, with 7 bases fitting TRBD1. V gave up 7 bases and J gave up 2 bases; unmatched junction bases: 7. CDR1 and CDR2 (germline): MNHNS, SASEGT. The CDR3 contains 14 residues. CDR3 sequence reads: CASTLDRANYGYTF. The CDR3 DNA reads as TGTGCCAGCACTTTAGACAGGGCAAACTATGGCTACACCTTC.

J is TRBJ1-4 and V is TRBV27; D is unresolved. Per the germline V gene, CDR1 is MNHEY and CDR2 is SMNVEV (reference sequence). V was pared by 7 bases and J by 6 bases, with 18 bases between. The CDR3 sequence is 15 residues long. The CDR3 DNA reads TGTGCCAGCACCGCCGACCCCACCGCGGATGAAAAACTGTTTTTT. It yields the protein CASTADPTADEKLFF.

The genes are TRBV28 and TRBJ2-5; D uncertain. The V end lost 2 bases, the J end lost 7 bases, and 11 bases lay between the germline ends. The CDR3 runs to 13 residues. Germline CDR1 and CDR2: MDHEN and SYDVKM. CDR3 nucleotides: TGTGCCAGCAGTTTACCGGGTTTGGTGACCCAGTACTTC. Protein product: CASSLPGLVTQYF.

V usage is TRBV6-7 and J usage is TRBJ2-5; 13 bases match TRBD2. TRBV6-7 is reported as an ORF; its role is uncertain. V was pared by 8 bases and J by 0 bases, with 9 bases of the junction left unmatched. The CDR3 runs 17 residues. CDR3 residues: CASRGTSGNSYQETQYF. As DNA, the CDR3 is TGTGCCAGCCGCGGGACTAGCGGGAATTCGTACCAAGAGACCCAGTACTTC.

V is TRBV19 and J is TRBJ2-1; D perhaps matches TRBD1 (5 bases). CDR1 LNHDA and CDR2 SQIVND come from the germline V gene (reference sequence). The germline V and J ends were trimmed by 6 bases and 0 bases, with 9 bases remaining between them. The CDR3 is made up of 14 amino acids. The CDR3 loop is CASRRTHSYNEQFF. The CDR3 coding sequence is TGTGCCAGTAGGAGGACACACTCCTACAATGAGCAGTTCTTC.

This rearrangement joins TRBV7-3 to TRBJ2-7; 15 bases match TRBD2. This CDR3 spans 20 amino acids. Germline V gene lookup returns CDR1 SGHTA and CDR2 FQGTGA. V shed 2 bases, J shed 2 bases, and the junction held 13 bases outside the gene matches. The CDR3 DNA follows: TGTGCCAGCAGCTTAGGAGGTGCCCCCGGGACTAGCGGGAGGACCTACGAGCAGTACTTC. Translating it yields CASSLGGAPGTSGRTYEQYF.

This CDR3 reads CAATAGTSNIQYF. For the CDR3, the DNA is TGTGCCGCCACTGCAGGGACATCAAACATTCAGTACTTC. The V call is TRBV10-3, the J call TRBJ2-4; D might be TRBD1 (6 bases). CDR3 length: 13 residues. Germline V gene lookup returns CDR1 ENHRY and CDR2 SYGVKD. Trimming shortened V by 11 bases and J by 6 bases, and 17 bases separated the two germline ends.

The chain carries TRBV13 and TRBJ2-2; TRBD2 aligns across 12 bases. V shed 5 bases, J shed 5 bases, and the junction held 3 bases outside the gene matches. CDR1 is PRHDT, CDR2 FYEKMQ, per germline (reference sequence). The CDR3 spans 15 residues. The CDR3 DNA sequence: TGTGCCAGCAGCCCGACTAGCGGGAGAACCGGGGAGCTGTTTTTT. Its translation: CASSPTSGRTGELFF.

The J gene is TRBJ1-6, the V gene TRBV7-2, with TRBD1 identical over 7 bases. The length of the CDR3 is 15 residues. With 5 bases clipped from V and 4 bases from J, the junction kept 5 bases outside the gene matches. CDR1 is SGHTA and CDR2 is FQGNSA in the germline V gene. The CDR3 spells CASSARTGYNSPLHF. The CDR3 coding sequence is TGTGCCAGCAGCGCACGGACAGGTTATAATTCACCCCTCCACTTT.